This T cell receptor beta chain stems from a study of blood T cell repertoires in COVID-19. For the study at large: Sources were T cells, B-cell-depleted T cells, or PBMCs; the material itself was cDNA or gDNA.

Original handling: Estimated nucleated cell counts came from reference gene primer amplification. Clones were read by immunoSEQ multiplex PCR, and TCRdb kept only the in-frame ones, dropping some. The V and J calls and the clone size are those of that table, but D and trimming were determined from the DNA. The sample holds approximately 350,000 clones, approximately 86% seen once. Patients from Seattle were sampled longitudinally, starting during active infection. The length of the CDR3 is 14 residues. Germline V gives CDR1 LNHDA, CDR2 SQIVND (reference sequence). Trimming stripped 1 base from V and 5 bases from J, with 12 bases between.

The origin of this receptor is a woman in her sixties with COVID-19, enrolled during active disease. The material sequenced was peripheral blood. The V gene is TRBV19, the J gene TRBJ2-7; maybe TRBD1 (6 bases). CDR3 sequence reads: CASSIVVQGHEQYF. CDR3 nucleotides: TGTGCCAGTAGTATAGTGGTACAGGGTCACGAGCAGTACTTC.